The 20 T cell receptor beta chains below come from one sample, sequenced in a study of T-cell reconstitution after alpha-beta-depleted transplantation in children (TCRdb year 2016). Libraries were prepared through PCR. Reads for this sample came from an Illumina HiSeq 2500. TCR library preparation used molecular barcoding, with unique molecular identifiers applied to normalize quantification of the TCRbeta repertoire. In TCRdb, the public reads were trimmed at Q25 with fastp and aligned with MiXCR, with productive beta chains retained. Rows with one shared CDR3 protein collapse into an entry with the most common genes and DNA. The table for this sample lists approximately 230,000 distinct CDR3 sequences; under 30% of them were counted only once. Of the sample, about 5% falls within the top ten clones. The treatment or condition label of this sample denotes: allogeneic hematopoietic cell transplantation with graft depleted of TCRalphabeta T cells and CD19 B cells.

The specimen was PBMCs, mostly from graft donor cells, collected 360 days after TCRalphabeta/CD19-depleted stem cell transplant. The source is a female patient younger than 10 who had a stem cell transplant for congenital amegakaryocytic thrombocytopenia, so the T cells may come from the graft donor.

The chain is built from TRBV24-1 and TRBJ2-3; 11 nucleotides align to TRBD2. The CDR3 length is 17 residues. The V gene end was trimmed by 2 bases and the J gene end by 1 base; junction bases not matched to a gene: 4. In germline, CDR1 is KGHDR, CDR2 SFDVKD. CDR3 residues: CATSDSPGLAGTDTQYF. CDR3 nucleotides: TGTGCCACCAGTGATTCACCGGGACTAGCGGGCACAGATACGCAGTATTTT.

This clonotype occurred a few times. CDR3 sequence (DNA): TGTGCCACCAGTGATTCCTGGACGGGTGAGCAGTACTTC. Translating it yields CATSDSWTGEQYF. The gene calls are TRBV24-1 and TRBJ2-7; D is uncertain. V lost 2 bases and J 7 bases, leaving 11 bases between the germline ends. The CDR3 contains 13 residues. CDR1 and CDR2 (germline): KGHDR, SFDVKD.

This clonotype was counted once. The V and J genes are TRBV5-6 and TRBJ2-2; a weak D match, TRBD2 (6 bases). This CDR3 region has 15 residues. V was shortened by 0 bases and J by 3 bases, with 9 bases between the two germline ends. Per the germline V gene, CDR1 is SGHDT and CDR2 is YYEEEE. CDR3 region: CASSLARGYTGELFF. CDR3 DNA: TGTGCCAGCAGCTTGGCCCGGGGGTACACCGGGGAGCTGTTTTTT.

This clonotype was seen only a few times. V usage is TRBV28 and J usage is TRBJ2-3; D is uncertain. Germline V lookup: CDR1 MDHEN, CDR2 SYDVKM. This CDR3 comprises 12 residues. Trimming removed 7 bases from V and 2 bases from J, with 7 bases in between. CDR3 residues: CASMTYTDTQYF. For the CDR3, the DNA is TGTGCCAGCATGACCTACACAGATACGCAGTATTTT.

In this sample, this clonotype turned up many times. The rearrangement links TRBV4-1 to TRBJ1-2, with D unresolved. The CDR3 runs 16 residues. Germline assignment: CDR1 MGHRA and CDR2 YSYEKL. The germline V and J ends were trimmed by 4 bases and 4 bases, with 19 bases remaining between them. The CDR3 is CASSPRTVQESYGYTF. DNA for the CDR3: TGCGCCAGCAGCCCCCGAACGGTGCAGGAAAGCTATGGCTACACCTTC.

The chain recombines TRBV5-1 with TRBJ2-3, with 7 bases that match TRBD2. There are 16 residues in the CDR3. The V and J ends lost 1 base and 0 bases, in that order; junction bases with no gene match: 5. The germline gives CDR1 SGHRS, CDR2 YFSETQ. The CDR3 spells CASSLTSGGSTDTQYF. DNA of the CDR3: TGCGCCAGCAGCTTGACTTCGGGAGGTAGCACAGATACGCAGTATTTT.

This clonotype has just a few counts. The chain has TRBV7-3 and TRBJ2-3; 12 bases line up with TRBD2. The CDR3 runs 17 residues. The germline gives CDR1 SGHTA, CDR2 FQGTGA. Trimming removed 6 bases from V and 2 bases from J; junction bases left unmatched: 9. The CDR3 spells CASRIRGLAGNTDTQYF. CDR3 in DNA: TGTGCCAGCAGGATCCGCGGACTAGCGGGAAACACAGATACGCAGTATTTT.

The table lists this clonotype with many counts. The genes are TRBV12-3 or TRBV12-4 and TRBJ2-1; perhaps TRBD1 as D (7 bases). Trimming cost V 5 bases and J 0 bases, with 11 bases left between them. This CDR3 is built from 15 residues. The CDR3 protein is CASSRGDSSYNEQFF. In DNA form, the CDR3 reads TGTGCCAGCAGTAGGGGGGACAGCTCCTACAATGAGCAGTTCTTC.

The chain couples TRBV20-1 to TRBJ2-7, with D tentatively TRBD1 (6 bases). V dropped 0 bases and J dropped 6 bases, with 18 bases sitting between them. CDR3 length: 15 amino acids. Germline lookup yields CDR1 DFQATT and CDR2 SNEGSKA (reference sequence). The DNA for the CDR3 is TGCAGTGCTAGAGATCCGGGGCACAGGGAGCGCGAGCAGTACTTC. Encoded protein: CSARDPGHREREQYF.

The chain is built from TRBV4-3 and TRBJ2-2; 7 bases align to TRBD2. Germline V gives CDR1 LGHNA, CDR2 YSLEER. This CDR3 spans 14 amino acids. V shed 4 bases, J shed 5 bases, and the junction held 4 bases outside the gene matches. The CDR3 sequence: CASSRGTMTGELFF. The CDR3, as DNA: TGCGCCAGCAGCCGCGGGACTATGACCGGGGAGCTGTTTTTT.

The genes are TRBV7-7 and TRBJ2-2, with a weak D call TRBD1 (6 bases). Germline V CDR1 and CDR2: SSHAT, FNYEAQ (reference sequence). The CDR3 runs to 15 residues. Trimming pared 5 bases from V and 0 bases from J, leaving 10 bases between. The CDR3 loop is CASSRGHTNTGELFF. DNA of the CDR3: TGTGCCAGCAGCAGGGGACATACGAACACCGGGGAGCTGTTTTTT.

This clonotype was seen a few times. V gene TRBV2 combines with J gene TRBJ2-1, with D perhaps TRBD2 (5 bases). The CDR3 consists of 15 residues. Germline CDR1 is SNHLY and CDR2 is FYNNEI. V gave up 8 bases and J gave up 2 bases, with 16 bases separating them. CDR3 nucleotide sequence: TGTGCCAGCCCCCCGGCTGGGGAGCCCTACAATGAGCAGTTCTTC. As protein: CASPPAGEPYNEQFF.

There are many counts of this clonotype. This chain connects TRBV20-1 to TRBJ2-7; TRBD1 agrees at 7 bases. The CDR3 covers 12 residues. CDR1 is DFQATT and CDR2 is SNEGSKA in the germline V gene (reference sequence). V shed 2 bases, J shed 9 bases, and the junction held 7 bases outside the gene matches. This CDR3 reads CSARHEQGVQYF. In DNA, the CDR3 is TGCAGTGCTAGACACGAGCAGGGGGTGCAGTACTTC.

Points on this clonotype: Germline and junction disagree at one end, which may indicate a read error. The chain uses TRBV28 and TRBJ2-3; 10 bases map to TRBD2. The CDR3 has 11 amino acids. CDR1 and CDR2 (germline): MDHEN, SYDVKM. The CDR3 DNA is TGTGCCAGCAGTTTAGGGGGACTAGCGAATTTT. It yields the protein CASSLGGLANF.

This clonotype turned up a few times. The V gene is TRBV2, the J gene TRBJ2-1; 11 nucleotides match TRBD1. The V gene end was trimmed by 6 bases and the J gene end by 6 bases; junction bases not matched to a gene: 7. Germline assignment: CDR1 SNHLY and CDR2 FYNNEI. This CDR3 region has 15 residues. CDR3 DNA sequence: TGTGCCAGCAGAGCGGGACAGGGGGAAGTCAATGAGCAGTTCTTC. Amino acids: CASRAGQGEVNEQFF.

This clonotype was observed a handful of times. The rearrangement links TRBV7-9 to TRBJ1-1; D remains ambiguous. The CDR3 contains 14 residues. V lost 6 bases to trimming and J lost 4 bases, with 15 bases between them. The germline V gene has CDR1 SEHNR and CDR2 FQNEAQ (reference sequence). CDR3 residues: CASRAASQSTEAFF. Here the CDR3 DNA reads TGTGCCAGCAGGGCGGCCAGTCAAAGCACTGAAGCTTTCTTT.

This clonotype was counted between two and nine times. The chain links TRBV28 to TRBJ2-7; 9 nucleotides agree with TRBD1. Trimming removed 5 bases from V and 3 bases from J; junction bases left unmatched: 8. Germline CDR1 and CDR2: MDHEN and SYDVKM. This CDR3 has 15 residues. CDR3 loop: CASSLLGTGNYEQYF. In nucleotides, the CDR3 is TGTGCCAGCAGTCTGTTGGGGACAGGGAACTACGAGCAGTACTTC.

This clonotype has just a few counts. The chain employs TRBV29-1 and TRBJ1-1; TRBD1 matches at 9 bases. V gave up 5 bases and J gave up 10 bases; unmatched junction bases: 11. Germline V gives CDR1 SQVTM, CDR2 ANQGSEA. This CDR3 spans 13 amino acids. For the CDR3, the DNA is TGCAGCGTTTCCCTGACAGGGGGGACAGTAGCTTTCTTT. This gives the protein CSVSLTGGTVAFF.

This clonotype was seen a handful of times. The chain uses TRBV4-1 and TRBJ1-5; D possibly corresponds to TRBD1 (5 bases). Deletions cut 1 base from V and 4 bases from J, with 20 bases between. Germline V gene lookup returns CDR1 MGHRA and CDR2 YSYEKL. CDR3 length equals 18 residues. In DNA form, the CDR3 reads TGCGCCAGCAGCCAAGGATGGGGGGGTAGACCGTCGAATCAGCCCCAGCATTTT. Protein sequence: CASSQGWGGRPSNQPQHF.

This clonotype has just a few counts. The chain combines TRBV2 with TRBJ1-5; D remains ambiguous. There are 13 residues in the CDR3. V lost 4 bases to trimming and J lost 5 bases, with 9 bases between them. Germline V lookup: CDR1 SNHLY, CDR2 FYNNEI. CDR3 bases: TGTGCCAGCAGTGTAGGCAGCTATCAGCCCCAGCATTTT. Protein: CASSVGSYQPQHF. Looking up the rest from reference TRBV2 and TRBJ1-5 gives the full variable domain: EPEVTQTPSHQVTQMGQEVILRCVPISNHLYFYWYRQILGQKVEFLVSFYNNEISEKSEIFDDQFSVERPDGSNFTLKIRSTKLEDSAMYFCASSVGSYQPQHFGDGTRLSIL.